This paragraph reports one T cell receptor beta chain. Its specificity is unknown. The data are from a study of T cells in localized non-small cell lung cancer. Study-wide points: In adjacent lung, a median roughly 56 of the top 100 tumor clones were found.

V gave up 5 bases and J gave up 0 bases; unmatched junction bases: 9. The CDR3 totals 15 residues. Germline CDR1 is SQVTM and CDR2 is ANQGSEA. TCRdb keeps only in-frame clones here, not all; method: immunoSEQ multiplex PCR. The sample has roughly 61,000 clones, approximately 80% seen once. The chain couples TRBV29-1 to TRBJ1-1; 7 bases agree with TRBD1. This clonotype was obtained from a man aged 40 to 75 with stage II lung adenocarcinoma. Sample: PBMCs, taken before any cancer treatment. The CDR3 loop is CSVPEGAWLNTEAFF. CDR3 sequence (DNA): TGCAGCGTTCCAGAGGGGGCATGGTTGAACACTGAAGCTTTCTTT.